This TCR beta chain originates from a study of cytomegalovirus exposure and HLA in healthy donors. General study results and limits: The authors later found TCR association rates varying by HLA locus, with DRB1 most and HLA-C fewest.

Primers: 60 Vbeta forward and 13 Jbeta reverse. TCRdb's table, derived via immunoSEQ multiplex PCR, lists solely in-frame clones and lacks some. The data hold 95,000 to 150,000 clones, with over 75% observed a single time. This CDR3 spans 13 amino acids. Germline-derived CDR1 and CDR2 are SGHNT and YYREEE (reference sequence). The V and J ends lost 4 bases and 7 bases, in that order; junction bases with no gene match: 7. With regard to this clone: Its antigen remains unknown.

The chain recombines TRBV5-4 with TRBJ1-1; 7 nucleotides match TRBD1. Sequences were obtained from PBMCs. This TCR was sampled from a man aged 40-49 years in good health and CMV-seronegative. CDR3 in amino acids: CASSPFRDSEAFF. The DNA of the CDR3 is TGTGCCAGCAGCCCGTTCCGGGACAGTGAAGCTTTCTTT.